Presented here are 18 T cell receptor beta chains from one specimen sequenced in a study of pediatric ulcerative colitis. The table came from immunoSEQ multiplex PCR; TCRdb's copy has only in-frame clones and leaves some out. The sample carries 32,000 or so clones, about four fifths recorded once. Sequencing was carried out using blood. The receptors derive from a boy between 10 and 17 years old with severe ulcerative colitis.

V usage is TRBV15 and J usage is TRBJ1-1; a possible D gene is TRBD1 (6 bases). The germline gives CDR1 LNHNV, CDR2 YYDKDF (reference sequence). There are 14 residues in the CDR3. The germline V and J ends were trimmed by 3 bases and 2 bases, with 10 bases remaining between them. The CDR3 region is CATSRATGNTEAFF. The CDR3 DNA reads as TGTGCCACCAGCAGGGCGACAGGCAACACTGAAGCTTTCTTT.

The chain is built from TRBV29-1 and TRBJ2-3; 11 bases are a match to TRBD1. The CDR3 consists of 14 residues. Germline CDR1 SQVTM, CDR2 ANQGSEA. With V trimmed by 1 base and J by 7 bases, 4 bases remained unmatched. Written as DNA, the CDR3 is TGCAGCGTTGAAGGGACAGGGGGCGAATATACGCAGTATTTT. This codes for CSVEGTGGEYTQYF.

The CDR3 coding sequence is TGTGCCAGCAGCTTCGGGAACAATGAGCAGTTCTTC. Translation gives CASSFGNNEQFF. The chain recombines TRBV7-9 with TRBJ2-1; tentative D call: TRBD2 (5 bases). The CDR3 is made up of 12 amino acids. The V end lost 3 bases, the J end lost 5 bases, and 5 bases lay between the germline ends. Germline lookup yields CDR1 SEHNR and CDR2 FQNEAQ (reference sequence).

CDR3 sequence: CASSQGTTHTDTQYF. CDR3 DNA: TGTGCCAGCAGCCAGGGGACTACCCACACAGATACGCAGTATTTT. The V and J genes are TRBV4-2 and TRBJ2-3; 7 positions match TRBD2. The CDR3 has 15 residues. The V segment lost 3 bases and the J segment 2 bases; nucleotides outside the gene matches: 5. Germline lookup yields CDR1 LGHNA and CDR2 YNFKEQ.

This chain connects TRBV5-3 to TRBJ1-2; D not certain. TRBV5-3 is classed as an ORF, of uncertain function. This CDR3 is 16 amino acids long. Trimming took 4 bases from V and 3 from J, leaving 19 bases between them. The CDR3 bases are TGTGCCAGAAGCCCCCCACCCTCAGAAATATACTATGGCTACACCTTC. Amino acid sequence: CARSPPPSEIYYGYTF.

The genes are TRBV2 and TRBJ2-3; D ambiguous. CDR3 length: 15 residues. Looked up from germline, CDR1 is SNHLY and CDR2 is FYNNEI. V was trimmed by 6 bases and J by 1 base, leaving 14 bases between them. The CDR3 DNA follows: TGTGCCAGCAGGGACCGCCAGATGGGCACAGATACGCAGTATTTT. This gives the protein CASRDRQMGTDTQYF.

V usage is TRBV19 and J usage is TRBJ1-1; maybe TRBD1 (6 bases). The germline gives CDR1 LNHDA, CDR2 SQIVND (reference sequence). The CDR3 spans 16 residues. Trimming removed 2 bases at V and 1 base at J, with 14 bases between. This chain's CDR3 is CASSILWGARNTEAFF. DNA of the CDR3: TGTGCCAGTAGTATACTGTGGGGGGCCCGGAACACTGAAGCTTTCTTT.

The chain joins TRBV5-6 to TRBJ1-6, with 7 bases aligning to TRBD1. V dropped 1 base and J dropped 10; count of bases not matched to a gene: 11. The CDR3 totals 16 residues. CDR1 SGHDT and CDR2 YYEEEE come from the germline V gene. Here the CDR3 reads CASSLFVLQGSSPLHF. The CDR3 DNA sequence: TGTGCCAGCAGCTTGTTCGTACTACAGGGGAGCTCACCCCTCCACTTT.

The chain combines TRBV18 with TRBJ1-1, with D maybe TRBD1 (6 bases). CDR3 length equals 16 residues. Germline CDR1 reads KGHSH; CDR2 reads LQKENI. With 4 bases removed from V and 3 bases from J, the gap between germline ends came to 18 bases. This CDR3 reads CASSRSQGALDTEAFF. CDR3 coding DNA: TGTGCCAGCTCACGGTCACAGGGTGCTTTGGACACTGAAGCTTTCTTT.

The rearrangement uses TRBV5-1 and TRBJ2-5; 8 bases are shared with TRBD2. V lost 4 bases to trimming and J lost 5 bases; unmatched junction nucleotides: 4. Germline V gene lookup returns CDR1 SGHRS and CDR2 YFSETQ. The CDR3 is made up of 13 amino acids. The DNA of the CDR3 is TGCGCCAGCAGCCGGGGGGGCCAGGAGACCCAGTACTTC. Amino acid sequence: CASSRGGQETQYF.

CDR3 loop: CASSQTTGARGTNEKLFF. In DNA form, the CDR3 reads TGCGCCAGCAGCCAAACAACAGGGGCCAGAGGTACTAATGAAAAACTGTTTTTT. The chain recombines TRBV4-1 with TRBJ1-4, with 7 bases that match TRBD1. Unmatched junction bases numbered 11, after V lost 2 bases and J lost 2 bases. Germline CDR1 is MGHRA and CDR2 is YSYEKL. The CDR3 extends over 18 amino acids.

The sample holds a few counts of this clone. Other DNA sequences in the same sample also yield this CDR3. The chain is built from TRBV6-5 and TRBJ2-3; D ambiguous. Trimming left V 0 bases short and J 2 bases short, with 9 bases between. CDR3 length: 15 amino acids. In germline, CDR1 is MNHEY, CDR2 SVGAGI. The CDR3 bases are TGTGCCAGCAGTTACTCAGGGCAGATCACAGATACGCAGTATTTT. Translation: CASSYSGQITDTQYF.

The chain combines TRBV13 with TRBJ1-1; 11 nucleotides match TRBD1. CDR3 length: 17 residues. Unmatched junction bases numbered 10, after V lost 4 bases and J lost 3 bases. Per the germline V gene, CDR1 is PRHDT and CDR2 is FYEKMQ (reference sequence). CDR3 coding DNA: TGTGCCAGCAGCTCCTGGACAGGGGGCACGGAGGACACTGAAGCTTTCTTT. Residues: CASSSWTGGTEDTEAFF.

The genes are TRBV7-9 and TRBJ1-3, with 8 bases matching TRBD1. Germline V lookup: CDR1 SEHNR, CDR2 FQNEAQ (reference sequence). This CDR3 has 17 residues. Unmatched junction bases numbered 10, after V lost 5 bases and J lost 1 base. CDR3 protein: CASSPRDRLISGNTIYF. In DNA form, the CDR3 reads TGTGCCAGCAGCCCCCGGGACAGGCTTATTTCTGGAAACACCATATATTTT.

The rearrangement joins TRBV25-1 to TRBJ1-5; TRBD1 might be the D (5 bases). Germline CDR1 MGHDK, CDR2 SYGVNS. This CDR3 is built from 17 residues. The ends were cut back, 2 bases at V and 0 bases at J, with 14 bases in the middle. CDR3 loop: CASSERGRSHSNQPQHF. As DNA, the CDR3 is TGTGCCAGCAGTGAAAGGGGACGATCCCATAGCAATCAGCCCCAGCATTTT.

The chain is built from TRBV6-1 and TRBJ1-2; no clear D gene. There are 15 residues in the CDR3. The V gene's germline CDR1 is MNHNS and CDR2 SASEGT. V lost 1 base and J 0 bases, leaving 9 bases between the germline ends. Here the CDR3 DNA reads TGTGCCAGCAGTGAAGGCCTTTTAGCTAACTATGGCTACACCTTC. Encoded protein: CASSEGLLANYGYTF.

J is TRBJ1-1 and V is TRBV30, with TRBD1 as a possible D gene (5 bases). V was clipped by 0 bases and J by 1 base, with 9 bases between them. Germline-derived CDR1 and CDR2 are GTSNPN and SVGIG (reference sequence). This CDR3 spans 14 amino acids. The DNA for the CDR3 is TGTGCCTGGAGTGTATTCGGGGCGAACACTGAAGCTTTCTTT. The encoded protein is CAWSVFGANTEAFF.

This clone has only one observation. The chain uses TRBV5-1 and TRBJ1-1, with 7 bases fitting TRBD1. After removal of 2 bases from V and 10 bases from J, the junction contained 8 bases not matched to a gene. The CDR3 runs to 13 residues. Germline CDR1 and CDR2: SGHRS and YFSETQ. The CDR3 spells CASSLNRGWVAFF. The DNA for the CDR3 is TGCGCCAGCAGCTTAAACAGGGGTTGGGTAGCTTTCTTT.